This TCR beta chain stems from a study of blood T cell repertoires in COVID-19. Study-level information: The study drew acute and convalescent COVID-19 samples from the United States, Italy and Spain. The cDNA or gDNA used as material had been derived from T cells, B-cell-depleted T cells, or PBMCs.

Per the original methods: Cell counts per sample came from amplifying reference gene primers. Produced via immunoSEQ multiplex PCR; TCRdb's table is partial and in-frame only. Clone size and the V and J calls come from that table; the DNA yielded D and trimming. The data hold under 250,000 clones, with 80% observed a single time. The sequence was collected from a woman in her seventies with acute or convalescent COVID-19. The specimen sequenced was peripheral blood.

The CDR3 sequence is CSGCYRDTEAFF. As DNA, the CDR3 is TGCAGCGGCTGTTACAGGGATACTGAAGCTTTCTTT. The rearrangement joins TRBV29-1 to TRBJ1-1; a possible D gene is TRBD1 (6 bases). The germline V gene encodes CDR1 SQVTM and CDR2 ANQGSEA. The germline V and J ends were trimmed by 7 bases and 5 bases, with 14 bases remaining between them. The CDR3 runs to 12 residues.